These 5 T cell receptor beta chains came from one sample sequenced in a study of T cell repertoires in cytomegalovirus infection. In TCRdb, the reads were re-called with MiXCR into one record per CDR3 protein. The sample yields more than 200,000 distinct CDR3 sequences, approximately 9% seen once. What was sequenced was PBMCs. Source of these receptors: a human donor in good health (CMV status not recorded). Some clones in this sample may be carry-over from other donors' samples.

This clonotype has more than one count but fewer than ten. V and J are TRBV6-4 and TRBJ2-2; D possibly corresponds to TRBD2 (5 bases). Trimming stripped 3 bases from V and 7 bases from J, with 15 bases between. This CDR3 comprises 15 residues. Germline lookup yields CDR1 MRHNA and CDR2 SNTAGT. The CDR3, as DNA: TGTGCCAGCAGTGAAGATTGGAGGACCCGCGGGGAGCTGTTTTTT. Residues: CASSEDWRTRGELFF.

Ten or more counts support this clonotype. The CDR3 protein is CASGVGGGPTETQYF. Written as DNA, the CDR3 is TGCGCCAGTGGTGTAGGGGGGGGCCCTACAGAGACCCAGTACTTC. The V call is TRBV5-1, the J call TRBJ2-5, with D perhaps matching TRBD2 (7 bases). CDR3 length: 15 residues. V dropped 8 bases and J dropped 4 bases, with 21 bases sitting between them. Looked up from germline, CDR1 is SGHRS and CDR2 is YFSETQ.

This clonotype was seen many times. The chain carries TRBV7-2 and TRBJ1-1; D ambiguous. This CDR3 is built from 11 residues. CDR1 is SGHTA, CDR2 FQGNSA, per germline. Trimming took off 5 bases at V and 8 bases at J, with 9 bases between the two ends. In DNA, the CDR3 is TGTGCCAGCAGCCCCCTTCGAGAAGCTTTCTTT. Protein sequence: CASSPLREAFF.

V is TRBV28 and J is TRBJ1-1; no firm D call. Trimming removed 2 bases from V and 4 bases from J, with 11 bases in between. Germline CDR1 and CDR2: MDHEN and SYDVKM. The CDR3 totals 14 residues. The CDR3 is CASSLPTTGTEAFF. As DNA, the CDR3 is TGTGCCAGCAGTTTACCGACAACGGGCACTGAAGCTTTCTTT.

Many counts were recorded for this clonotype. The V call is TRBV6-2 or TRBV6-3, the J call TRBJ2-1; no firm D call. The germline gives CDR1 MNHEY, CDR2 SVGEGT. This CDR3 is built from 14 residues. Trimming pared 0 bases from V and 3 bases from J, leaving 6 bases between. This CDR3 reads CASSYSNVYNEQFF. In DNA, the CDR3 is TGTGCCAGCAGTTACTCGAACGTCTACAATGAGCAGTTCTTC.